The 5 T cell receptor beta chains listed next were all sequenced from one sample in a study of T cells in Graves' hyperthyroidism and ophthalmopathy. TCR beta CDR3 sequences were amplified from RNA transcripts. The HTBI primer set served for first-round RT-PCR of the TCR CDR3. TCRdb re-derived calls from the multiplex PCR reads in MiXCR, one entry per CDR3 protein. The table shows around 600,000 distinct CDR3 sequences, with roughly 15% occurring only once. Sequenced: blood. These receptors came from a woman between 50 and 59 years old with Graves' ophthalmopathy.

This clonotype occurred many times. The chain recombines TRBV28 with TRBJ2-5; D is perhaps TRBD2 (5 bases). V was cut by 8 bases and J by 6 bases, with 16 bases left in between. Germline CDR1 is MDHEN and CDR2 is SYDVKM. The CDR3 contains 13 residues. The CDR3 nucleotides are TGTGCCAGCGCCCGGACTGCCTCGAAGACCCAGTACTTC. Amino acid sequence: CASARTASKTQYF.

This clonotype was seen ten or more times. V gene TRBV28 combines with J gene TRBJ2-1, with 8 bases aligning to TRBD1. Looked up from germline, CDR1 is MDHEN and CDR2 is SYDVKM. The V segment lost 7 bases and the J segment 5 bases; nucleotides outside the gene matches: 7. CDR3 length: 14 residues. The CDR3: CASTETGANNEQFF. CDR3 nucleotides: TGTGCCAGCACTGAGACAGGGGCCAACAATGAGCAGTTCTTC.

This clonotype has just a few counts. The CDR3 DNA follows: TGTGCTAGTGGTTTGGAAGGCAGTTACTACAATGAGCAGTTCTTC. It yields the protein CASGLEGSYYNEQFF. The chain couples TRBV12-5 to TRBJ2-1, with D hard to call. Trimming removed 1 base at V and 3 bases at J, with 10 bases between. The CDR3 has 15 amino acids. CDR1 and CDR2 from the germline V gene are LGHNT and FRNRAP.

Concerning this clonotype: It may be a read error: a sequence one base away is much more abundant. The genes are TRBV12-3 or TRBV12-4 and TRBJ2-3, with D uncertain. Trimming removed 5 bases at V and 8 bases at J, with 20 bases between. The CDR3 is made up of 15 amino acids. CDR3 sequence: CASSPTPGADGTQYF. CDR3 nucleotide sequence: TGTGCCAGCAGTCCGACACCAGGCGCAGATGGTACGCAGTATTTT.

There are a few counts of this clonotype. The chain carries TRBV2 and TRBJ2-7, with 9 positions matching TRBD2. The CDR3 totals 14 residues. CDR1 and CDR2 (germline): SNHLY, FYNNEI. V gave up 8 bases and J gave up 5 bases; unmatched junction bases: 10. CDR3 DNA sequence: TGTGCCAGCTCCGTGCGGGAGGGTCTCAACGAGCAGTACTTC. Residues: CASSVREGLNEQYF.